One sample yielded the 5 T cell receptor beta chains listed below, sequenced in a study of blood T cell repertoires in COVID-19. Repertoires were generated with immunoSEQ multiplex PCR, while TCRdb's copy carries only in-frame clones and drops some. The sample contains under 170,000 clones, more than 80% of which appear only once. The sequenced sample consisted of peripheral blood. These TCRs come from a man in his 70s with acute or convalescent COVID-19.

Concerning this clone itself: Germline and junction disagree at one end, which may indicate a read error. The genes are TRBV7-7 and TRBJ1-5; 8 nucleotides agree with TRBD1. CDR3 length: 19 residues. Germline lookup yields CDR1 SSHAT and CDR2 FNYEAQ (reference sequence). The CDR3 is CASSLADRGSPYSNQPQHF. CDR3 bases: TGTGCTAGCAGCTTAGCCGACAGGGGATCCCCATATAGCAATCAGCCCCAGCATTTT.

CDR3 region: CASRGTAGGFTDTQYF. The DNA for the CDR3 is TGTGCCAGCAGGGGAACAGCGGGGGGGTTCACAGATACGCAGTATTTT. The V and J genes are TRBV27 and TRBJ2-3; 10 bases are a match to TRBD2. Germline CDR1 and CDR2: MNHEY and SMNVEV (reference sequence). The CDR3 spans 16 residues. The trim removed 6 bases at V and 2 bases at J, leaving 8 bases unmatched.

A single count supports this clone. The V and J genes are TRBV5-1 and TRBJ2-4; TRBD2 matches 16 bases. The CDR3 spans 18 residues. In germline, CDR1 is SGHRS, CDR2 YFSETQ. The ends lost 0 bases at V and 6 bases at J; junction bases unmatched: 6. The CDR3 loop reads CASSLDGTSGREGNIQYF. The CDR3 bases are TGCGCCAGCAGCTTGGATGGGACTAGCGGGAGGGAGGGAAACATTCAGTACTTC.

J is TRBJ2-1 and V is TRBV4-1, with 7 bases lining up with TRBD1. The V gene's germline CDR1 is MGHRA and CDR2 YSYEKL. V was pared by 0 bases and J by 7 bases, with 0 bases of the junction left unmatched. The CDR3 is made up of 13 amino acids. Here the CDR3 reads CASSQEQGNEQFF. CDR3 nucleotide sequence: TGCGCCAGCAGCCAAGAACAGGGGAATGAGCAGTTCTTC.

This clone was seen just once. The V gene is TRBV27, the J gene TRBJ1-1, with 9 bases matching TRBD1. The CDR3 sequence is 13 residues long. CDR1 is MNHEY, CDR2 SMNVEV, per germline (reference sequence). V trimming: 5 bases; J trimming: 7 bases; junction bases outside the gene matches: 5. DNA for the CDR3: TGTGCCAGCAGTGTACAGGGGGCTAATGAAGCTTTCTTT. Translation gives CASSVQGANEAFF.